This entry concerns a single T cell receptor beta chain. This record belongs to a study of T cells in Graves' hyperthyroidism and ophthalmopathy. Amplification of TCR beta CDR3 regions was performed using RNA transcripts as template. TCR CDR3 regions were first amplified by RT-PCR with HTBI primers. A single record per CDR3 protein comes from TCRdb applying MiXCR to the multiplex PCR reads. The data show about 530,000 distinct CDR3 sequences, with 15% to 20% seen just once and about 16% held by the top ten. CDR3 size: 15 residues. The V gene lost 4 bases and the J gene lost 2 bases, with 13 bases spanning the gap. Germline V CDR1 and CDR2: SGHNT, YYREEE (reference sequence).

The rearrangement joins TRBV5-4 to TRBJ2-1; a weak D match, TRBD1 (7 bases). The sequence was collected from a woman between 18 and 30 years old with Graves' ophthalmopathy. The specimen was blood. CDR3 DNA sequence: TGTGCCAGCAGCAGGCAGGGGGAGGCCTACAATGAGCAGTTCTTC. Its protein is CASSRQGEAYNEQFF.